This TCR beta chain was obtained from a study of OX40 agonist ivuxolimab in advanced cancers. Only in-frame clones appear in the TCRdb table, and some are missing; sequencing was by immunoSEQ multiplex PCR. Among 25,000 to 35,000 clones listed, roughly 85% were seen once. Blood sampling was done at baseline, cycle 4 day 1, and cycle 7 day 1. A note on this clone: Its antigen is still unknown.

Study-wide results and limits: Nonresponders, in some cases, also had low normalized T-cell clonal expansion. At doses 0.1 to 3.0 mg/kg, CD4+ and CD8+ clones expanded.

With 10 bases removed from V and 0 bases from J, the gap between germline ends came to 10 bases. Germline lookup yields CDR1 MNHEY and CDR2 SVGAGI. The length of the CDR3 is 13 residues. The input for sequencing was CD4+ or CD8+ T cells sorted from blood, taken in a trial of the OX40 agonist ivuxolimab. The chain links TRBV6-5 to TRBJ2-1; D is tentatively TRBD1 or TRBD2 (5 bases each). The sequence derives from an adult with an advanced solid tumor such as melanoma, head and neck, liver or kidney cancer. The CDR3 is CATGTSSYNEQFF. The CDR3 nucleotides are TGTGCCACGGGGACGAGCTCCTACAATGAGCAGTTCTTC.